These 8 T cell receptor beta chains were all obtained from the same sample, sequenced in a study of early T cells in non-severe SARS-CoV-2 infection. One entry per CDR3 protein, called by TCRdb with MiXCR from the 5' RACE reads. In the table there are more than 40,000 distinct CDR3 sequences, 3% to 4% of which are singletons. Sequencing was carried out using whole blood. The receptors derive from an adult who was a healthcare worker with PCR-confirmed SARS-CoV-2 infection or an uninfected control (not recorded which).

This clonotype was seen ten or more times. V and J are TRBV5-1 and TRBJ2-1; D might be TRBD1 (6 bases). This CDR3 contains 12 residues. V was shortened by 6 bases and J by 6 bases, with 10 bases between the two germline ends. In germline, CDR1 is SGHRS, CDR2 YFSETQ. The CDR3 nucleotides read TGCGCCAGCACCGCCAGGGGCAATGAGCAGTTCTTC. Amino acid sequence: CASTARGNEQFF.

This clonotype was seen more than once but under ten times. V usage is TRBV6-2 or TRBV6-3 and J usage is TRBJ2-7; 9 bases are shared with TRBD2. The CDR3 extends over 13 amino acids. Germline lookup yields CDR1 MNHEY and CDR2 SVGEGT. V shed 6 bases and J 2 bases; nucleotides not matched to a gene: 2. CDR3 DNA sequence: TGTGCCAGCAGACTAGCGGGCGCCTACGAGCAGTACTTC. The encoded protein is CASRLAGAYEQYF.

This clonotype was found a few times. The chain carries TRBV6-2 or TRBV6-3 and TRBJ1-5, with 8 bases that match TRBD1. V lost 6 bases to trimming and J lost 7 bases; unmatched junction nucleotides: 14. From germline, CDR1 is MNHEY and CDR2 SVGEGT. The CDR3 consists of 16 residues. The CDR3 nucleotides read TGTGCCAGCAGCCCGCCCCTGACAGGGGTTGGGCAGCCCCAGCATTTT. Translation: CASSPPLTGVGQPQHF.

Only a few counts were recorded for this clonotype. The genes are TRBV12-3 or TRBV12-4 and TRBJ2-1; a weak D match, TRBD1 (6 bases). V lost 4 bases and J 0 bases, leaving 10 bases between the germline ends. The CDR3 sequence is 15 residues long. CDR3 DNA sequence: TGTGCCAGCAGTTCGGGACAAAGCTCCTACAATGAGCAGTTCTTC. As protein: CASSSGQSSYNEQFF.

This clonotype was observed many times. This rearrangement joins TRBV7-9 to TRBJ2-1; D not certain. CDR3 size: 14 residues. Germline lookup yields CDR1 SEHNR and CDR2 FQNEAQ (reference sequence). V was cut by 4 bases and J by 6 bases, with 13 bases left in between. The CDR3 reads CASSSMQDPNEQFF. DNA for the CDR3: TGTGCCAGCAGCTCAATGCAGGACCCCAATGAGCAGTTCTTC.

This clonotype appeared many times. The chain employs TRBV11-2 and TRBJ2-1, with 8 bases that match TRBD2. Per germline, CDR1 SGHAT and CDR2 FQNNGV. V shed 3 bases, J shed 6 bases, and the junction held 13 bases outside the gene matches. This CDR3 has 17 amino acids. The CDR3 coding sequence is TGTGCCAGCAGCTTCCTCCTTTCCAGCGGGAGAGCCAATGAGCAGTTCTTC. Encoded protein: CASSFLLSSGRANEQFF.

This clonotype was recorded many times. The CDR3 DNA reads TGTGCCAGTTGTACCGGCGCATGGATGGAGGGAGAGACCCAGTACTTC. Protein sequence: CASCTGAWMEGETQYF. This chain uses TRBV21-1 with TRBJ2-5; TRBD2 is the table's D call, not checked against the DNA. TRBV21-1 is reported as a pseudogene. The CDR3 extends over 16 amino acids.

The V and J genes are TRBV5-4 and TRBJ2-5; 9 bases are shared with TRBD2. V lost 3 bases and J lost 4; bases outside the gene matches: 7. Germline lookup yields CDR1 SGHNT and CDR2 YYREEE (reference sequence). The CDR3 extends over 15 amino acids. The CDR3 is CASSYGLAIAETQYF. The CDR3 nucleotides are TGTGCCAGCAGCTACGGACTAGCGATCGCAGAGACCCAGTACTTC.